This T cell receptor beta chain was sequenced for a study of blood T cell repertoires in COVID-19. Overall study context: Samples taken during acute and convalescent COVID-19 were collected in the United States, Italy and Spain. PBMCs, B-cell-depleted T cells, or T cells provided the cDNA or gDNA that made up the material.

The assay was immunoSEQ multiplex PCR, and TCRdb's table has in-frame clones only and misses some. This table has over 150,000 clones, roughly nine tenths appearing once. The clonotype comes from a man younger than 35 who had recovered from COVID-19. The sample consisted of peripheral blood.

The CDR3 loop reads CASSVLGGRDYNEQFF. CDR3 sequence (DNA): TGTGCCAGCAGCGTACTCGGCGGGAGAGACTACAATGAGCAGTTCTTC. The chain has TRBV9 and TRBJ2-1, with 7 bases lining up with TRBD2. CDR3 length: 16 residues. CDR1 and CDR2 from the germline V gene are SGDLS and YYNGEE. V was pared by 1 base and J by 3 bases, with 7 bases of the junction left unmatched.